This T cell receptor (beta chain) was profiled in a study of T cell responses to AZD1222 COVID-19 vaccine. The table came from immunoSEQ multiplex PCR; TCRdb's copy has only in-frame clones and leaves some out. The profile shows 130,000 to 150,000 clones, 86% of them singletons. Note on this clone: The antigen is unknown.

Study conclusions and caveats: Targets within unmutated variant regions were reportedly found for nearly half of spike-specific TCRs. The span of vaccine-associated CD4 TCRs extended across spike, with dominance at 160-218 and 743-854.

Trimming removed 3 bases from V and 4 bases from J, with 12 bases in between. Germline assignment: CDR1 DFQATT and CDR2 SNEGSKA (reference sequence). The CDR3 sequence is 13 residues long. The TCR sequence derives from an adult who received the AZD1222 COVID-19 vaccine. The source material was peripheral blood, sampled 28 days after the second AZD1222 dose. The gene calls are TRBV20-1 and TRBJ1-2; D not resolved. The CDR3 spells CSASVGGSYGYTF. DNA of the CDR3: TGCAGTGCTAGTGTAGGAGGTTCCTATGGCTACACCTTC.